The rows below give T cell receptor beta chains drawn from one sample of a study of human T cells and chemical hapten exposure. Using its own MiXCR run on the RACE reads, TCRdb lists one record per CDR3 protein. The sample consists of roughly 360,000 distinct CDR3 sequences, about 4.8% of them appearing once. The sample was whole blood, taken in connection with sensitization to the hapten diphenylcyclopropenone (DPC). These receptor sequences come from a woman aged 45-59 years with alopecia areata. Some clones in this sample may be carry-over from other donors' samples. The CDR3 runs from the conserved cysteine through the conserved F or W. The D gene is left open where the match is weak. Expanded clones get a size class; other rows say once, few or many, or leave the size out.

size: many
D: TRBD1
J: TRBJ1-5
V: TRBV9
CDR3: CASSAGGGNQPQHF
DNA: TGTGCCAGCAGCGCAGGGGGTGGCAATCAGCCCCAGCATTTT

size: -
D: TRBD2
J: TRBJ2-1
V: TRBV19
CDR3: CASRARFRREDPYNEQFF
DNA: TGTGCCAGTAGAGCCCGATTTCGACGGGAGGACCCCTACAATGAGCAGTTCTTC

size: many
D: TRBD1
J: TRBJ2-5
V: TRBV29-1
CDR3: CSVVPGQPSETQYF
DNA: TGCAGCGTAGTTCCGGGACAGCCTTCCGAGACCCAGTACTTC

size: many
D: -
J: TRBJ1-5
V: TRBV6-1
CDR3: CASRGGQNSNQPQHF
DNA: TGTGCCAGCAGGGGGGGACAAAATAGCAATCAGCCCCAGCATTTT

size: -
D: TRBD2
J: TRBJ2-3
V: TRBV5-4
CDR3: CASSLTSGGVSTDTQYF
DNA: TGTGCCAGCAGCTTGACTAGCGGGGGAGTGAGCACAGATACGCAGTATTTT

size: many
D: -
J: TRBJ2-1
V: TRBV7-8
CDR3: CASHGSYNEQFF
DNA: TGTGCCAGCCACGGGAGTTACAATGAGCAGTTCTTC

size: -
D: -
J: TRBJ2-7
V: TRBV5-1
CDR3: CASILDGALTYEQYF
DNA: TGCGCCAGCATCTTGGACGGGGCGCTAACCTACGAGCAGTACTTC

size: many
D: -
J: TRBJ2-6
V: TRBV24-1
CDR3: CATSGFHQGSGANVLTF
DNA: TGTGCCACCAGTGGTTTCCACCAGGGCTCTGGGGCCAACGTCCTGACTTTC

size: many
D: -
J: TRBJ2-4
V: TRBV29-1
CDR3: CSTRGRTAKNIQYF
DNA: TGCAGTACTCGAGGGAGGACGGCCAAAAACATTCAGTACTTC

size: -
D: -
J: TRBJ2-5
V: TRBV18
CDR3: CASSSDTGVQETQYF
DNA: TGTGCCAGCTCCAGTGATACGGGCGTCCAAGAGACCCAGTACTTC

size: many
D: -
J: TRBJ2-5
V: TRBV29-1
CDR3: CSGDKFETQYF
DNA: TGCAGCGGCGACAAATTCGAGACCCAGTACTTC

size: few
D: TRBD2
J: TRBJ2-4
V: TRBV20-1
CDR3: CSDPNVASGSRAKNIQYF
DNA: TGCAGTGACCCGAATGTCGCTAGCGGGAGCCGAGCCAAAAACATTCAGTACTTC

size: -
D: -
J: TRBJ2-1
V: TRBV29-1
CDR3: CSVDGFDRSSYNEQFF
DNA: TGCAGCGTTGATGGGTTTGACAGAAGTTCCTACAATGAGCAGTTCTTC

size: few
D: -
J: TRBJ1-2
V: TRBV11-2
CDR3: CASSFRVLRGEYGYTF
DNA: TGTGCCAGCAGCTTCCGGGTCCTCCGTGGCGAGTATGGCTACACCTTC

size: many
D: TRBD1
J: TRBJ2-7
V: TRBV9
CDR3: CASSVDQGAYEQYF
DNA: TGTGCCAGCAGCGTAGATCAGGGGGCGTACGAGCAGTACTTC

size: few
D: TRBD2
J: TRBJ2-3
V: TRBV2
CDR3: CASKLAKHLPDTQYF
DNA: TGTGCCAGCAAACTAGCGAAGCACCTTCCAGATACGCAGTATTTT

size: many
D: TRBD1
J: TRBJ1-5
V: TRBV10-3
CDR3: CAISQGTGSNQPQHF
DNA: TGTGCCATCAGTCAAGGGACAGGGAGCAATCAGCCCCAGCATTTT

size: many
D: TRBD1
J: TRBJ1-5
V: TRBV18
CDR3: CASSPSGQGNQPQHF
DNA: TGTGCCAGCTCCCCTTCTGGACAGGGGAATCAGCCCCAGCATTTT

size: few
D: TRBD2
J: TRBJ2-1
V: TRBV19
CDR3: CASSRGLARNEQFF
DNA: TGTGCCAGTAGTAGGGGACTAGCCCGCAATGAGCAATTCTTC

size: many
D: -
J: TRBJ1-5
V: TRBV12-3/TRBV12-4
CDR3: CASSFARNQPQHF
DNA: TGTGCCAGCAGTTTCGCTCGCAATCAGCCCCAGCATTTT

size: -
D: -
J: TRBJ1-5
V: TRBV2
CDR3: CASSDSGVSNQPQHF
DNA: TGTGCCAGCAGTGATTCAGGGGTTAGCAATCAGCCCCAGCATTTT

size: -
D: -
J: TRBJ1-4
V: TRBV2
CDR3: CASRTEDEKLFF
DNA: TGTGCCAGCAGGACAGAGGACGAAAAACTGTTTTTT

size: -
D: -
J: TRBJ1-6
V: TRBV6-6
CDR3: CASNNRDMDSPLHF
DNA: TGTGCCAGCAATAACAGGGATATGGATTCACCCCTCCACTTT

size: -
D: -
J: TRBJ1-1
V: TRBV3-1
CDR3: CASSQDDRNTEAFF
DNA: TGTGCCAGCAGCCAAGATGATAGGAACACTGAAGCTTTCTTT

size: many
D: -
J: TRBJ1-2
V: TRBV12-3/TRBV12-4
CDR3: CASSRDGNYGYTF
DNA: TGTGCCAGCAGCCGGGACGGAAACTATGGCTACACCTTC

size: many
D: -
J: TRBJ1-3
V: TRBV7-9
CDR3: CASKGAPSGNTIYF
DNA: TGTGCCAGCAAAGGGGCCCCCTCTGGAAACACCATATATTTT

size: -
D: TRBD1
J: TRBJ2-6
V: TRBV11-2
CDR3: CASSQPDMGVRGKGSGANVLTF
DNA: TGTGCCAGCAGCCAACCGGATATGGGAGTCAGGGGGAAGGGCTCTGGGGCCAACGTCCTGACTTTC

size: -
D: TRBD2
J: TRBJ2-1
V: TRBV12-3/TRBV12-4
CDR3: CASSPGLAGGRNEQFF
DNA: TGTGCCAGCAGTCCGGGACTAGCGGGGGGGCGGAATGAGCAGTTCTTC

size: few
D: -
J: TRBJ2-6
V: TRBV19
CDR3: CASSIWGQGANVLTF
DNA: TGTGCCAGTAGTATCTGGGGGCAGGGGGCCAACGTCCTGACTTTC

size: few
D: TRBD2
J: TRBJ2-5
V: TRBV11-2
CDR3: CASSPDGGREETQYF
DNA: TGTGCCAGCAGCCCAGACGGCGGGAGGGAAGAGACCCAGTACTTC

size: few
D: -
J: TRBJ2-1
V: TRBV20-1
CDR3: CRAGLERSPGEQFF
DNA: TGCAGAGCTGGACTGGAGCGGAGCCCCGGTGAGCAGTTCTTC

size: many
D: -
J: TRBJ2-1
V: TRBV29-1
CDR3: CSVGLEFEQFF
DNA: TGCAGCGTTGGACTAGAGTTTGAGCAGTTCTTC

size: many
D: TRBD2
J: TRBJ2-1
V: TRBV13
CDR3: CASIGLAGDLHNEQFF
DNA: TGTGCCAGCATCGGACTAGCGGGAGATTTGCATAATGAGCAGTTCTTC

size: few
D: -
J: TRBJ1-2
V: TRBV12-3/TRBV12-4
CDR3: CASSLVGVSNYGYTF
DNA: TGTGCCAGCAGTTTGGTGGGGGTGTCTAACTATGGCTACACCTTC

size: many
D: TRBD1
J: TRBJ2-6
V: TRBV30
CDR3: CAWSVLGQASGANVLTF
DNA: TGTGCCTGGAGTGTCCTCGGACAGGCCTCTGGGGCCAACGTCCTGACTTTC

size: -
D: -
J: TRBJ2-2
V: TRBV6-5
CDR3: CASREQGLSTGELFF
DNA: TGTGCCAGCAGGGAACAGGGATTGAGCACCGGGGAGCTGTTTTTT

size: many
D: TRBD1
J: TRBJ2-5
V: TRBV18
CDR3: CASSPRDSQETQYF
DNA: TGTGCCAGCTCACCGAGGGACAGCCAAGAGACCCAGTACTTC

size: many
D: -
J: TRBJ1-1
V: TRBV6-2/TRBV6-3
CDR3: CASSYSRAGVNTEAFF
DNA: TGTGCCAGCAGTTACTCGAGGGCAGGGGTAAACACTGAAGCTTTCTTT

size: many
D: TRBD1
J: TRBJ2-5
V: TRBV6-5
CDR3: CASSDRGYQETQYF
DNA: TGTGCCAGCAGTGACAGGGGGTACCAAGAGACCCAGTACTTC

size: many
D: -
J: TRBJ2-5
V: TRBV4-3
CDR3: CASSQDFSGVETQYF
DNA: TGCGCCAGCAGCCAAGACTTCTCGGGGGTCGAGACCCAGTACTTC

size: many
D: -
J: TRBJ2-7
V: TRBV20-1
CDR3: CSARDDYEQYF
DNA: TGCAGTGCTAGAGACGATTACGAGCAGTACTTC

size: once
D: TRBD2
J: TRBJ2-3
V: TRBV7-2
CDR3: CASSLDGSGRSTDTQYF
DNA: TGTGCCAGCAGCTTAGATGGTAGCGGGAGGAGCACAGATACGCAGTATTTT

size: -
D: TRBD1
J: TRBJ2-7
V: TRBV14
CDR3: CASSPRTGTGEQYF
DNA: TGTGCCAGCAGCCCGCGGACAGGAACGGGCGAGCAGTACTTC

size: many
D: -
J: TRBJ2-1
V: TRBV10-3
CDR3: CASQESSYNEQFF
DNA: TGTGCCAGTCAGGAGAGCTCCTACAATGAGCAGTTCTTC

size: -
D: TRBD1
J: TRBJ2-1
V: TRBV5-1
CDR3: CASSSSRDRQFF
DNA: TGCGCCAGCAGCTCTAGCCGGGACAGACAGTTCTTC

size: -
D: TRBD1
J: TRBJ1-4
V: TRBV7-8
CDR3: CASSLTGTTNEKLFF
DNA: TGTGCCAGCAGCTTGACAGGGACAACTAATGAAAAACTGTTTTTT